Ten or more counts support the clone carrying this T cell receptor beta chain. These data belong to a study of T cell repertoires in cytomegalovirus infection. Trimming removed 0 bases from V and 8 bases from J, with 10 bases in between. This CDR3 spans 13 amino acids. CDR1 is SGHTA, CDR2 FQGNSA, per germline. MiXCR was run by TCRdb on the reads, yielding one entry per CDR3 protein. The sample lists fewer than 550,000 distinct CDR3 sequences, about 11% seen once, with about 10% in the top ten. The chain links TRBV7-2 to TRBJ1-2; no clear D gene. The receptor's source is a human donor in good health (CMV status not recorded). Some clones in this sample may be carry-over from other donors' samples. What was sequenced was PBMCs. The CDR3, as DNA: TGTGCCAGCAGCTTAGCATTTGGAGGGGGCTACACCTTC. Encoded protein: CASSLAFGGGYTF.